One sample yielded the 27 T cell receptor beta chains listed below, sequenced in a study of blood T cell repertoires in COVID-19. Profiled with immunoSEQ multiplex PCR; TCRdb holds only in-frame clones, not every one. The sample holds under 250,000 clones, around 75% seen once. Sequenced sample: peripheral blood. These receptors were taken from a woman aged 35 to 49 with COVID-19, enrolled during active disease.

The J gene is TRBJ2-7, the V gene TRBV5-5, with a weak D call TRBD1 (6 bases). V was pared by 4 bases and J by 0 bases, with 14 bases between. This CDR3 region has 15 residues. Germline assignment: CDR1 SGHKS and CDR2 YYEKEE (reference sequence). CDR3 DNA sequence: TGTGCCAGCAGCGACAGGTTCACCAGCTCCTACGAGCAGTACTTC. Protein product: CASSDRFTSSYEQYF.

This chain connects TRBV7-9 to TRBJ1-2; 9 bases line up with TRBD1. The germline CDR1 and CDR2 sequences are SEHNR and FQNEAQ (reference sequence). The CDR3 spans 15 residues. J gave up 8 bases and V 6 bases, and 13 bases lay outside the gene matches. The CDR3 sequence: CASRSTGGAAQGYTF. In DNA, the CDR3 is TGTGCCAGCAGATCTACAGGGGGCGCCGCTCAAGGCTACACCTTC. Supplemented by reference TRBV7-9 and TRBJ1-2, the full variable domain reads DTGVSQNPRHKITKRGQNVTFRCDPISEHNRLYWYRQTLGQGPEFLTYFQNEAQLEKSRLLSDRFSAERPKGSFSTLEIQRTEQGDSAMYLCASRSTGGAAQGYTFGSGTRLTVV.

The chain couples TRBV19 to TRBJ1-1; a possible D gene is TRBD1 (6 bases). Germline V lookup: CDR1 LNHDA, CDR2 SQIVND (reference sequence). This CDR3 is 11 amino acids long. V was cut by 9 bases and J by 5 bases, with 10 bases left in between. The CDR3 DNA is TGTGCCAGCAAAGACAGGACTGAAGCTTTCTTT. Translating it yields CASKDRTEAFF.

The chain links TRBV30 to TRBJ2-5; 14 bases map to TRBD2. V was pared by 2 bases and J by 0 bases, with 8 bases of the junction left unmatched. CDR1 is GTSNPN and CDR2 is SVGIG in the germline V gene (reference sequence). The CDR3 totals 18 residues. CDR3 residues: CAWSRGLAGVPHQETQYF. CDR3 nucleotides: TGTGCCTGGAGTAGGGGACTAGCGGGGGTCCCTCACCAAGAGACCCAGTACTTC. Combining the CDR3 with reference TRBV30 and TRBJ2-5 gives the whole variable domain SQTIHQWPATLVQPVGSPLSLECTVEGTSNPNLYWYRQAAGRGLQLLFYSVGIGQISSEVPQNLSASRPQDRQFILSSKKLLLSDSGFYLCAWSRGLAGVPHQETQYFGPGTRLLVL.

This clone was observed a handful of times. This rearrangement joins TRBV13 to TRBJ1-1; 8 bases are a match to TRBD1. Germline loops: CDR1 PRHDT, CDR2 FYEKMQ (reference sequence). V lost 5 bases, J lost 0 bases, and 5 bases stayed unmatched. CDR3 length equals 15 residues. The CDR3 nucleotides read TGTGCCAGCAGCCAGGGGGCAGGGGTGAACACTGAAGCTTTCTTT. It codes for CASSQGAGVNTEAFF.

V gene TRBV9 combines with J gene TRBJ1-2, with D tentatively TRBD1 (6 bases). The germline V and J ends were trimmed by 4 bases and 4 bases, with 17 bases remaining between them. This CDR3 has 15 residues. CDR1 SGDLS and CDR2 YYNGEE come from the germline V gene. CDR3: CASSSGTPTLYGYTF. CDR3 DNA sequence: TGTGCCAGCAGCAGTGGGACACCAACACTCTATGGCTACACCTTC.

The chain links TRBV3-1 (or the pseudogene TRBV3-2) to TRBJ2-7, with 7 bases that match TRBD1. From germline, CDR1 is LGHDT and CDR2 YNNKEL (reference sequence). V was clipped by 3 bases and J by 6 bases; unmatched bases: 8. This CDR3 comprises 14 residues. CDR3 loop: CASSHLTGILEQYF. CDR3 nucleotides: TGTGCCAGCAGCCACCTGACAGGGATCCTCGAGCAGTACTTC.

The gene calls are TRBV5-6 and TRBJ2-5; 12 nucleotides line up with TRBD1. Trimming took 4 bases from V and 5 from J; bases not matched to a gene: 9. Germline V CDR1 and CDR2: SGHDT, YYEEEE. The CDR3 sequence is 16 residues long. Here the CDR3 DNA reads TGTGCCAGCAGCCTGAAGGGACAGGGGGCTGGGGAGACCCAGTACTTC. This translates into CASSLKGQGAGETQYF.

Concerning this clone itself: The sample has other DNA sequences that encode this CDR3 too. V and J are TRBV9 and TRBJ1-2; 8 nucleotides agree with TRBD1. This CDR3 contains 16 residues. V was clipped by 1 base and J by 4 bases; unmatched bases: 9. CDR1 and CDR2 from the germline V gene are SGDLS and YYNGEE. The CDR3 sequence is CASSVRGQGGTYGYTF. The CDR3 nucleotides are TGTGCCAGCAGCGTAAGAGGACAGGGAGGAACCTATGGCTACACCTTC.

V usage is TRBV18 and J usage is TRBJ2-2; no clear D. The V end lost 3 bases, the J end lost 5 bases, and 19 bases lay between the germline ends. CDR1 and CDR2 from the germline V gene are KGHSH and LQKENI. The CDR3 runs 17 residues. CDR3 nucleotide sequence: TGTGCCAGCTCACCGCAGATAGGAGTGTTCGGTACCGGGGAGCTGTTTTTT. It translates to CASSPQIGVFGTGELFF.

CDR3 in amino acids: CASSLGTGSGELFF. CDR3 nucleotides: TGTGCCAGCAGCTTAGGGACAGGGTCTGGGGAGCTGTTTTTT. The chain combines TRBV9 with TRBJ2-2; TRBD1 matches at 9 bases. The CDR3 is 14 amino acids. Germline values: CDR1 SGDLS, CDR2 YYNGEE. Losses at the gene ends were 4 bases for V and 8 bases for J; bases not matched to a gene: 6.

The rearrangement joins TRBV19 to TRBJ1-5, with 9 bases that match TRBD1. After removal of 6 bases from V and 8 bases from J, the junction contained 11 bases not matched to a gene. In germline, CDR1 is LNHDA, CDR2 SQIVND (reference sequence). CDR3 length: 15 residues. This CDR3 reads CASSPSGTGIKPQHF. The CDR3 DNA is TGTGCCAGTAGCCCCTCCGGGACAGGGATAAAGCCCCAGCATTTT.

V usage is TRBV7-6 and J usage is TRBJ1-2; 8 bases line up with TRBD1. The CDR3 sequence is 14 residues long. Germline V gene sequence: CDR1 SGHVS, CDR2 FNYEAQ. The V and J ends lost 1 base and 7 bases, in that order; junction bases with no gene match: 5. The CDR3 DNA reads TGTGCCAGCAGCTTAGGTCAGGGGGCCTCTGGCTACACCTTC. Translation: CASSLGQGASGYTF.

The CDR3 loop reads CAWSGTAYGYTF. The DNA of the CDR3 is TGTGCCTGGAGTGGGACAGCCTATGGCTACACCTTC. This rearrangement joins TRBV30 to TRBJ1-2, with D maybe TRBD1 (6 bases). V lost 1 base and J 4 bases, leaving 7 bases between the germline ends. The CDR3 has 12 residues. CDR1 GTSNPN and CDR2 SVGIG come from the germline V gene (reference sequence).

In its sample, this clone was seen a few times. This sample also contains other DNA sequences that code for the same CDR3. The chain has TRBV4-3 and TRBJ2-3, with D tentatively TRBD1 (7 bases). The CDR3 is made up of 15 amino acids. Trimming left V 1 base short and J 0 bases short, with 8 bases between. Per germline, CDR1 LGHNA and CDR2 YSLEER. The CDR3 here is CASSQAGGSTDTQYF. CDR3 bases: TGCGCCAGCAGCCAAGCAGGGGGGAGCACAGATACGCAGTATTTT.

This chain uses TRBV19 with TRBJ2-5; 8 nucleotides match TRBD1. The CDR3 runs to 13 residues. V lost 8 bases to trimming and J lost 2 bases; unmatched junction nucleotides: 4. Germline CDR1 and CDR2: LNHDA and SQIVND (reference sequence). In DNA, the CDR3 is TGTGCCAGTTCCCAGGGGGCACAAGAGACCCAGTACTTC. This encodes CASSQGAQETQYF.

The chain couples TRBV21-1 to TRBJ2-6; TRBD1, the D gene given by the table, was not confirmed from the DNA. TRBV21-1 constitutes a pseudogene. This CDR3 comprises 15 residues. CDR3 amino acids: CASRLRVHGANVLTF. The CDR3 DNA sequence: TGTGCCAGCAGGCTCAGGGTGCATGGGGCCAACGTCCTGACTTTC.

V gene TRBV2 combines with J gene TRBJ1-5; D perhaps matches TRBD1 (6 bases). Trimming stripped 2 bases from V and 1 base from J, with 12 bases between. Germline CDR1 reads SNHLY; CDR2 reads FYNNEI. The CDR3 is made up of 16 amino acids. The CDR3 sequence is CASSEYGTMSNQPQHF. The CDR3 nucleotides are TGTGCCAGCAGTGAATACGGGACAATGAGCAATCAGCCCCAGCATTTT.

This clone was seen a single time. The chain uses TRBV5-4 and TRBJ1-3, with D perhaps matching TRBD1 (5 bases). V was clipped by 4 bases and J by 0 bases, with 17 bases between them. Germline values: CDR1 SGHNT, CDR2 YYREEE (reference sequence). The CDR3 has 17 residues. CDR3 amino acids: CASSPGGGAYSGNTIYF. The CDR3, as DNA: TGTGCCAGCAGCCCGGGGGGAGGGGCCTACTCTGGAAACACCATATATTTT. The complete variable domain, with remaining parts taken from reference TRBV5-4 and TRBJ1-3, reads ETGVTQSPTHLIKTRGQQVTLRCSSQSGHNTVSWYQQALGQGPQFIFQYYREEENGRGNFPPRFSGLQFPNYSSELNVNALELDDSALYLCASSPGGGAYSGNTIYFGEGSWLTVV.

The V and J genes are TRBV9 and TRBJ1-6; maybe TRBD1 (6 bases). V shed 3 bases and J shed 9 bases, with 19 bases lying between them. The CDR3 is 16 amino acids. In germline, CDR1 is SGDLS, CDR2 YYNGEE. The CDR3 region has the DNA TGTGCCAGCAGCGGCCGCGTCTGGGGAGGGGGTTCACCCCTCCACTTT. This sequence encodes CASSGRVWGGGSPLHF.

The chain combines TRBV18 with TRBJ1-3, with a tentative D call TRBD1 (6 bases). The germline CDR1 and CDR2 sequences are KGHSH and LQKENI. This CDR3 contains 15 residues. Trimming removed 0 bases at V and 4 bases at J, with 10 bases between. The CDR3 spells CASSPPAGDGNTIYF. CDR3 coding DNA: TGTGCCAGCTCACCACCGGCAGGGGACGGAAACACCATATATTTT.

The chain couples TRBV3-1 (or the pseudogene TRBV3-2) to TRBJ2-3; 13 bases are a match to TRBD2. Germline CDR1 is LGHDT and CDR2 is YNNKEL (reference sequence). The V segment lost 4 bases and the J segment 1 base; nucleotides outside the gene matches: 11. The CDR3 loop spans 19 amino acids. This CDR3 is CASSRKRTSGSTGTDTQYF. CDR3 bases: TGTGCCAGCAGCCGCAAGAGGACTAGCGGGAGCACTGGCACAGATACGCAGTATTTT.

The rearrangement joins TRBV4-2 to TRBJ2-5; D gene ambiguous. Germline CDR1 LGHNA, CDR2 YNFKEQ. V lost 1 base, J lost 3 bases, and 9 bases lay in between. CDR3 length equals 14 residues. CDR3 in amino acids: CASSQGSLEETQYF. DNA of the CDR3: TGTGCCAGCAGCCAAGGGAGCCTCGAAGAGACCCAGTACTTC.

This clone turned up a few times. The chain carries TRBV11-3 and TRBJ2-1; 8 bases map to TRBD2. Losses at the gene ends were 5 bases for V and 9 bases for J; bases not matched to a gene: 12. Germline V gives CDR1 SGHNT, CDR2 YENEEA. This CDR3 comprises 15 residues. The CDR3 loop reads CASSLTSGKRGEQFF. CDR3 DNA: TGTGCCAGCAGCCTTACTAGCGGTAAGCGGGGTGAGCAGTTCTTC.

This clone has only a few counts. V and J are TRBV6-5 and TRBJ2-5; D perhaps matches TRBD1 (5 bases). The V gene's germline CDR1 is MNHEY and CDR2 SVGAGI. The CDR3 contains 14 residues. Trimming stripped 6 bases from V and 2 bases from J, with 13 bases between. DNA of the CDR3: TGTGCCAGCAGACCGGCGACAGCTCAAGAGACCCAGTACTTC. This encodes CASRPATAQETQYF.

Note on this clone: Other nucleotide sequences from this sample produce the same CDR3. The DNA for the CDR3 is TGTGCCAGCGGACAGGCAGCGGGGAACACTGAAGCTTTCTTT. Its protein product is CASGQAAGNTEAFF. The J gene is TRBJ1-1, the V gene TRBV3-1 (or the pseudogene TRBV3-2); TRBD1 agrees at 7 bases. The CDR3 consists of 14 residues. CDR1 and CDR2 from the germline V gene are LGHDT and YNNKEL (reference sequence). The trim removed 8 bases at V and 1 base at J, leaving 7 bases unmatched.

This chain's CDR3 is CASSRQDDRTEAFF. The CDR3 DNA follows: TGTGCCAGCAGCCGACAGGATGATCGGACTGAAGCTTTCTTT. The chain has TRBV7-9 and TRBJ1-1, with D possibly matching TRBD1 (6 bases). Germline-derived CDR1 and CDR2 are SEHNR and FQNEAQ (reference sequence). Trimming stripped 5 bases from V and 5 bases from J, with 15 bases between. The CDR3 extends over 14 amino acids.